The 10 T cell receptor beta chains listed next were all sequenced from one sample in a study of cytomegalovirus exposure and HLA in healthy donors. Assay used: immunoSEQ multiplex PCR; TCRdb lists only in-frame clones, some missing. This sample has about 98,000 clones; around 88% occur once, and the top ten carry roughly 4%. The specimen was PBMCs. These receptor sequences come from a woman aged 25 to 45 in good health and CMV-seronegative.

V usage is TRBV15 and J usage is TRBJ2-7, with 8 bases lining up with TRBD1. Germline values: CDR1 LNHNV, CDR2 YYDKDF (reference sequence). CDR3 size: 14 residues. V lost 3 bases and J lost 2; bases outside the gene matches: 3. The CDR3 here is CATSRDRVTYEQYF. Written as DNA, the CDR3 is TGTGCCACCAGCAGGGACAGGGTCACCTACGAGCAGTACTTC.

The chain links TRBV5-5 to TRBJ2-6, with D uncertain. Deletions cut 0 bases from V and 4 bases from J, with 5 bases between. The CDR3 is made up of 14 amino acids. Germline CDR1 is SGHKS and CDR2 is YYEKEE (reference sequence). CDR3 region: CASSLAGGANVLTF. CDR3 DNA: TGTGCCAGCAGCTTGGCAGGAGGGGCCAACGTCCTGACTTTC.

V gene TRBV6-6 combines with J gene TRBJ1-5, with unresolved D. Per germline, CDR1 MNHNY and CDR2 SVGAGI (reference sequence). Trimming shortened V by 0 bases and J by 6 bases, and 6 bases separated the two germline ends. The CDR3 loop spans 13 amino acids. CDR3 sequence reads: CASSYSSPQPQHF. The CDR3 DNA reads TGTGCCAGCAGTTACTCGAGTCCTCAGCCCCAGCATTTT.

This chain connects TRBV6-6 to TRBJ2-7; 10 bases match TRBD2. There are 16 residues in the CDR3. CDR1 and CDR2 from the germline V gene are MNHNY and SVGAGI (reference sequence). J lost 2 bases, V lost 5 bases, and 9 bases had no gene match. The CDR3 reads CASSPYLAGDTYEQYF. The CDR3 nucleotides read TGTGCCAGCAGTCCTTATCTAGCGGGAGATACCTACGAGCAGTACTTC.

This chain uses TRBV6-5 with TRBJ2-7; D is unresolved. The V and J ends lost 5 bases and 4 bases respectively, with 9 bases between them. The CDR3 is 12 amino acids. Germline CDR1 is MNHEY and CDR2 is SVGAGI. The DNA of the CDR3 is TGTGCCAGCAGTCCCGGAGTGTACGAGCAGTACTTC. As protein: CASSPGVYEQYF.

The chain recombines TRBV6-4 with TRBJ2-1; 10 bases align to TRBD2. V lost 0 bases and J lost 4; bases outside the gene matches: 3. The CDR3 runs 16 residues. From germline, CDR1 is MRHNA and CDR2 SNTAGT. For the CDR3, the DNA is TGTGCCAGCAGTGACTCGAGCGGGGGGGATTACAATGAGCAGTTCTTC. Protein product: CASSDSSGGDYNEQFF.

The gene calls are TRBV29-1 and TRBJ2-6, with TRBD1 as a possible D gene (6 bases). V was shortened by 6 bases and J by 0 bases, with 12 bases between the two germline ends. The CDR3 runs 15 residues. CDR1 SQVTM and CDR2 ANQGSEA come from the germline V gene. The CDR3 DNA reads TGCAGCGTCAGGGGCCAGGGCTCTGGGGCCAACGTCCTGACTTTC. Protein sequence: CSVRGQGSGANVLTF. Complete variable domain (other parts from reference TRBV29-1 and TRBJ2-6): SAVISQKPSRDICQRGTSLTIQCQVDSQVTMMFWYRQQPGQSLTLIATANQGSEATYESGFVIDKFPISRPNLTFSTLTVSNMSPEDSSIYLCSVRGQGSGANVLTFGAGSRLTVL.

V is TRBV9 and J is TRBJ2-7; the match to TRBD1 covers 8 bases. Germline values: CDR1 SGDLS, CDR2 YYNGEE. The CDR3 consists of 15 residues. Trimming removed 4 bases from V and 2 bases from J; junction bases left unmatched: 8. The CDR3 nucleotides read TGTGCCAGCAGCTCTACAGGGGGGTCCGCCTACGAGCAGTACTTC. It codes for CASSSTGGSAYEQYF.

This chain uses TRBV5-8 with TRBJ1-6; 7 positions match TRBD1. Germline values: CDR1 SGHTS, CDR2 YDEGEE. This CDR3 contains 16 residues. The J segment lost 7 bases and the V segment lost 1 base, leaving 8 bases of the junction unmatched. The CDR3 here is CASSLLTGAMNSPLHF. In DNA, the CDR3 is TGTGCCAGCAGCTTGTTAACAGGGGCTATGAATTCACCCCTCCACTTT.

The CDR3 bases are TGTGCCAGCAGTGATGCAGGGGCATCGAGAATGGCCAAAGCTTTCTTT. Translated: CASSDAGASRMAKAFF. The chain links TRBV28 to TRBJ1-1, with a weak D call TRBD1 (6 bases). V was cut by 5 bases and J by 9 bases, with 25 bases left in between. This CDR3 comprises 16 residues. The germline CDR1 and CDR2 sequences are MDHEN and SYDVKM.